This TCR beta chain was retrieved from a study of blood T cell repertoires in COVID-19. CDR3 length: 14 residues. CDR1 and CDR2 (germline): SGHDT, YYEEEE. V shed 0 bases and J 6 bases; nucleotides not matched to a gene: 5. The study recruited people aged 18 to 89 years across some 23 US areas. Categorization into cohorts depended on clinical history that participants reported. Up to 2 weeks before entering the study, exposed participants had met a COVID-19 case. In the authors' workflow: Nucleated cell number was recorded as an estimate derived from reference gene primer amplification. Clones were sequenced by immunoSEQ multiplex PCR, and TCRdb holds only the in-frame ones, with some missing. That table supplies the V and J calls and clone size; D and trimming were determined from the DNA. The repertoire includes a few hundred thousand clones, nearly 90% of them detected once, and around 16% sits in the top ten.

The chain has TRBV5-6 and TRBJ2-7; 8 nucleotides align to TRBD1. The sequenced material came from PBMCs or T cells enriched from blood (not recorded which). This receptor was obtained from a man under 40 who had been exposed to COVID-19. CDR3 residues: CASSLGQGAAEQYF. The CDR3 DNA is TGTGCCAGCAGCTTGGGGCAGGGGGCAGCCGAGCAGTACTTC.